This entry lists 3 T cell receptor beta chains sequenced from one sample in a study of T cell repertoires in cytomegalovirus infection. Their antigens remain unidentified. TCRdb reprocessed the reads via MiXCR and lists one record per CDR3 protein. The sample shows 400,000 to 600,000 distinct CDR3 sequences, about two fifths of them seen only once. Specimen: cultured PBMCs, collected from culture after CMV antigen stimulation. These receptors all come from a human donor in good health (CMV status not recorded). Some clones in this sample may be carry-over from other donors' samples.

J is TRBJ2-1 and V is TRBV18, with TRBD2 as a possible D gene (5 bases). V was cut by 8 bases and J by 7 bases, with 12 bases left in between. Germline V lookup: CDR1 KGHSH, CDR2 LQKENI. The CDR3 is 12 amino acids. CDR3 region: CASEDYSNEQFF. DNA of the CDR3: TGTGCCAGCGAAGACTACAGTAATGAGCAGTTCTTC.

This chain joins TRBV6-6 and TRBJ1-2; no clear D gene. The germline gives CDR1 MNHNY, CDR2 SVGAGI (reference sequence). The CDR3 extends over 11 amino acids. Trimming took off 11 bases at V and 8 bases at J, with 15 bases between the two ends. The CDR3 DNA sequence: TGTGCCCTGGGAGTGACGGGAGGCTACACCTTC. Protein: CALGVTGGYTF.

This clonotype was counted between two and nine times. The chain employs TRBV12-3 or TRBV12-4 and TRBJ1-3; D is possibly TRBD1 (5 bases). V gave up 3 bases and J gave up 3 bases, with 12 bases separating them. This CDR3 is built from 15 residues. The CDR3 nucleotides read TGTGCCAGCAGTTTGAGGGGAGTCGGTGGAAACACCATATATTTT. It encodes CASSLRGVGGNTIYF.